This paragraph reports one TCR beta chain. Antigen unknown. These donors, healthy bone marrow donors, were studied. This specimen belongs to a study of cytomegalovirus exposure and HLA in healthy donors. Across the study: Unique TCR beta sequences numbering 95 million to 130 million came from 150 million to 200 million T cells in an earlier analysis.

The V and J ends lost 4 bases and 2 bases, in that order; junction bases with no gene match: 3. The CDR3 is made up of 15 amino acids. The germline gives CDR1 SGHTA, CDR2 FQGNSA. PCR primers comprised 60 Vbeta and 13 Jbeta primers. The assay was immunoSEQ multiplex PCR, and TCRdb's table has in-frame clones only and misses some. The sample holds 210,000 or so clones, 60% to 80% seen once. Study-wide findings and caveats: About 87% or about 30% of the time was how often most TCR beta V segments were productive, according to an earlier analysis. Presence/absence analyses assumed roughly uniform sequencing depth across donors, which may not hold.

Sequences were obtained from PBMCs. V and J are TRBV7-2 and TRBJ2-5; 11 nucleotides match TRBD2. This TCR was recovered from a woman aged 25 to 39 in good health and CMV-seropositive. The CDR3 region is CASSSGLADQETQYF. CDR3 DNA: TGTGCCAGCAGCTCGGGACTAGCGGATCAAGAGACCCAGTACTTC.